The present T cell receptor (beta chain) was sequenced within a study of shared clonotypes between healthy human individuals. This table comes from immunoSEQ multiplex PCR, and its TCRdb copy is limited to in-frame clones, with some not included. The sample shows around 480,000 clones, about 75% of them seen only once. V was clipped by 3 bases and J by 13 bases, with 15 bases between them. The CDR3 contains 12 residues. Germline assignment: CDR1 WSHSY and CDR2 SAAADI. The specimen sequenced was PBMCs. The chain has TRBV10-2 and TRBJ1-2; D is ambiguous. This receptor was taken from a woman between 40 and 50 years old in good health. Some clones in this sample may be carry-over from other donors' samples. The chain's CDR3 is CASSEEKRPLTF. The CDR3 DNA is TGCGCCAGCAGTGAAGAGAAACGACCCCTCACCTTC.